This passage covers 12 T cell receptor beta chains from one sample sequenced in a study of shared clonotypes between healthy human individuals (TCRdb year 2020). CD8 naive samples were obtained by positive selection for CCR7 among CD45RO-negative cells, yielding a CD45RA+CCR7+ population from which TemRA cells were excluded. The receptor library was made with the immunoSEQ multiplex PCR assay. The clones in this table, taken by TCRdb from immuneACCESS, are in-frame only. Not every clone is retained; where verified, under half of the shortfall comes from an unresolved V gene, and the cause of the rest is unknown. This sample is represented by about 2.2 million clones; 93% of them were singletons. The ten largest clonotypes hold more than 1.5% of the sample. Material: naive CD8+ T cells from PBMCs. The label giving this sample's cell subset or site can be read as: CD45RA+CCR7+. The receptor set was obtained from a man aged 18 to 30 in good health. Some clones in this sample may be carry-over from other donors' samples.

The V gene is TRBV28, the J gene TRBJ1-5, with D perhaps matching TRBD1 (6 bases). CDR1 is MDHEN and CDR2 is SYDVKM in the germline V gene. Trimming removed 4 bases from V and 5 bases from J, with 12 bases in between. The CDR3 has 14 amino acids. The CDR3 here is CASSWRAGDQPQHF. CDR3 DNA: TGTGCCAGCAGTTGGCGAGCAGGGGATCAGCCCCAGCATTTT.

This clone came up once. The rearrangement links TRBV7-9 to TRBJ2-7, with 11 positions matching TRBD2. V trimming: 5 bases; J trimming: 2 bases; junction bases outside the gene matches: 17. CDR1 and CDR2 (germline): SEHNR, FQNEAQ (reference sequence). The length of the CDR3 is 19 residues. The CDR3 DNA reads TGTGCCAGCAGCCACCCCTTGGTGACGACTAGCGGGACCCCCTACGAGCAGTACTTC. This codes for CASSHPLVTTSGTPYEQYF.

Concerning this clone itself: Other DNA sequences in this specimen translate into the identical CDR3. The CDR3 is CASSATSGSTDTQYF. The CDR3 nucleotides are TGTGCCAGCAGCGCGACTAGCGGGAGCACAGATACGCAGTATTTT. This sequence joins TRBV9 and TRBJ2-3; 10 bases match TRBD2. The germline V gene has CDR1 SGDLS and CDR2 YYNGEE. V trimming: 3 bases; J trimming: 0 bases; junction bases outside the gene matches: 1. The CDR3 runs 15 residues.

The chain has TRBV10-2 and TRBJ2-7; tentatively, D is TRBD2 (6 bases). Per the germline V gene, CDR1 is WSHSY and CDR2 is SAAADI. This CDR3 is built from 14 residues. V gave up 0 bases and J gave up 6 bases, with 12 bases separating them. CDR3 in amino acids: CASSESTGSGEQYF. DNA of the CDR3: TGCGCCAGCAGTGAGTCGACCGGGAGCGGCGAGCAGTACTTC.

The chain couples TRBV7-2 to TRBJ2-7, with 11 bases fitting TRBD1. The trim removed 3 bases at V and 3 bases at J, leaving 4 bases unmatched. The CDR3 sequence is 15 residues long. The germline V gene has CDR1 SGHTA and CDR2 FQGNSA. The CDR3 DNA sequence: TGTGCCAGCAGCTTCCACGGGACAGGGGGCTACGAGCAGTACTTC. As protein: CASSFHGTGGYEQYF.

On this clone: Distinct nucleotide sequences in the sample also encode this CDR3. The chain has TRBV9 and TRBJ2-3; 8 bases fit TRBD1. Germline values: CDR1 SGDLS, CDR2 YYNGEE. Trimming at V came to 1 base and at J to 0 bases, leaving 1 base not matched to a gene. This CDR3 has 15 residues. For the CDR3, the DNA is TGTGCCAGCAGCGTACAGGGGGCTAGCACAGATACGCAGTATTTT. Amino acid sequence: CASSVQGASTDTQYF. The full variable domain, rest sourced from reference TRBV9 and TRBJ2-3, is DSGVTQTPKHLITATGQRVTLRCSPRSGDLSVYWYQQSLDQGLQFLIQYYNGEERAKGNILERFSAQQFPDLHSELNLSSLELGDSALYFCASSVQGASTDTQYFGPGTRLTVL.

The V call is TRBV5-1, the J call TRBJ2-1, with TRBD2 identical over 8 bases. CDR3 length: 20 amino acids. Germline V gives CDR1 SGHRS, CDR2 YFSETQ. J lost 4 bases, V lost 0 bases, and 18 bases had no gene match. The CDR3: CASSLEGSAGDPFLYNEQFF. CDR3 coding DNA: TGCGCCAGCAGCTTGGAAGGTTCAGCGGGAGATCCCTTCCTTTACAATGAGCAGTTCTTC.

The chain links TRBV6-1 to TRBJ2-7, with TRBD1 matching 7 bases. The CDR3 loop spans 14 amino acids. Germline lookup yields CDR1 MNHNS and CDR2 SASEGT. V trimming: 3 bases; J trimming: 7 bases; junction bases outside the gene matches: 9. The CDR3 DNA reads as TGTGCCAGCAGTGAGGGCAGGGGGTTCGGGGAGCAGTACTTC. Translating gives CASSEGRGFGEQYF.

This chain connects TRBV6-5 to TRBJ1-3; D is uncertain. This CDR3 is 15 amino acids long. CDR1 and CDR2 (germline): MNHEY, SVGAGI. Trimming removed 7 bases at V and 1 base at J, with 14 bases between. CDR3 sequence reads: CASTPGANSGNTIYF. The DNA for the CDR3 is TGTGCCAGCACCCCAGGAGCTAATTCTGGAAACACCATATATTTT.

This chain uses TRBV19 with TRBJ2-2; 8 nucleotides agree with TRBD1. The germline gives CDR1 LNHDA, CDR2 SQIVND (reference sequence). Losses at the gene ends were 4 bases for V and 4 bases for J; bases not matched to a gene: 5. This CDR3 has 15 residues. The CDR3 DNA is TGTGCCAGTAGTACGAGACAGGGGAGCACCGGGGAGCTGTTTTTT. Encoded protein: CASSTRQGSTGELFF.

The rearrangement joins TRBV5-6 to TRBJ2-3; tentative D call: TRBD2 (6 bases). The germline gives CDR1 SGHDT, CDR2 YYEEEE. The CDR3 totals 14 residues. V lost 7 bases to trimming and J lost 4 bases, with 16 bases between them. CDR3 amino acids: CASAAEGRSDTQYF. The CDR3 DNA reads TGTGCCAGCGCCGCGGAGGGCCGCTCAGATACGCAGTATTTT.

This rearrangement joins TRBV15 to TRBJ2-7; tentatively, D is TRBD1 (5 bases). V lost 1 base and J 7 bases, leaving 23 bases between the germline ends. The CDR3 is made up of 17 amino acids. CDR1 is LNHNV, CDR2 YYDKDF, per germline (reference sequence). Written as DNA, the CDR3 is TGTGCCACCAGCAGAGGTGTATTTGGGGCCCTGTCGTGGGAGCAGTACTTC. This codes for CATSRGVFGALSWEQYF.